Listed below are T cell receptor beta chains from one sample, sequenced in a study of blood T cell repertoires in COVID-19. The table came from immunoSEQ multiplex PCR; TCRdb's copy has only in-frame clones and leaves some out. Found here are tens of thousands of clones, around 80% of them singletons; the top ten hold more than 25%. The sequenced material came from peripheral blood. These receptors came from a man aged 55-75 years with active or convalescent COVID-19. CDR3s leave out the opening cysteine and the closing phenylalanine or tryptophan. The order of the fields is V gene, CDR3 protein.

V: TRBV18; CDR3: ASSPQWGPDTEAF
V: TRBV18; CDR3: ASSPPAGIRDEQF
V: TRBV11-2; CDR3: ASSFLGLRGVLYNEQF
V: TRBV10-3; CDR3: AIRPGQNQETQY
V: TRBV9; CDR3: ASSTRQGGTGELF
V: TRBV19; CDR3: ASSIVAQTEAF
V: TRBV12-3/TRBV12-4; CDR3: ASSWRGQETQY
V: TRBV19; CDR3: ASSSVRDSPLH
V: TRBV9; CDR3: ASSVANPDTQY
V: TRBV29-1; CDR3: SVLGEAYGYT
V: TRBV27; CDR3: ASSLRGGETEAF
V: TRBV28; CDR3: ASLRGGQVLQPQH
V: TRBV28; CDR3: ASSPSDRVGYTIY
V: TRBV28; CDR3: ASRRAVSEAF
V: TRBV5-3; CDR3: ARSLGSLSGNTIY
V: TRBV5-4; CDR3: ASSSGQQNTGELF
V: TRBV7-8; CDR3: ASSPGPLTSGTSYEQY
V: TRBV27; CDR3: ASSLLGDEQF